This entry describes one TCR beta chain. Germline CDR1 reads GTSNPN; CDR2 reads SVGIG (reference sequence). The ends lost 8 bases at V and 5 bases at J; junction bases unmatched: 9. CDR3 length: 13 amino acids. This specimen belongs to a study of blood T cell repertoires in COVID-19. About the research overall: COVID-19 samples collected from the United States, Italy and Spain covered acute and convalescent phases. T cells, B-cell-depleted T cells, or PBMCs supplied cDNA or gDNA.

In the original analysis: Amplified reference gene primers provided the basis for estimating nucleated cell counts. Assay used: immunoSEQ multiplex PCR; TCRdb lists only in-frame clones, some missing. The DNA was the basis for D and trimming; V, J and clone size are from that table. This sample has about 100,000 clones, with 85% found just once. The genes are TRBV30 and TRBJ1-5; 7 bases fit TRBD1. This TCR was recovered from a woman aged 70-85 years with active or convalescent COVID-19. Sequencing was carried out using peripheral blood. CDR3 loop: CASRTGLDQPQHF. As DNA, the CDR3 is TGTGCCAGTCGGACAGGTTTGGATCAGCCCCAGCATTTT.